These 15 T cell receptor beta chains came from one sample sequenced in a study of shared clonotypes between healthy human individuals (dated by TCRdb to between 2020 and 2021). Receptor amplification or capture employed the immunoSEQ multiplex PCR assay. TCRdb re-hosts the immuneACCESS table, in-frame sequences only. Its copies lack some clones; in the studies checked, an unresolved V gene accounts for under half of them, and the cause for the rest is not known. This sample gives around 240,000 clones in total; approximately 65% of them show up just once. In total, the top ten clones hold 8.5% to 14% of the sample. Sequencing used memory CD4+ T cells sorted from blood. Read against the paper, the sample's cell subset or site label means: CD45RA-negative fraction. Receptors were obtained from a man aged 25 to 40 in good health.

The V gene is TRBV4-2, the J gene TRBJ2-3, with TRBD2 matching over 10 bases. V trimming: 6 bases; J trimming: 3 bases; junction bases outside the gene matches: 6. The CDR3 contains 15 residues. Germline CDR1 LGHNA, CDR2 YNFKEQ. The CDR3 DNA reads TGTGCCAGCAGTCCTAGCGGGAGTGGTACAGATACGCAGTATTTT. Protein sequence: CASSPSGSGTDTQYF.

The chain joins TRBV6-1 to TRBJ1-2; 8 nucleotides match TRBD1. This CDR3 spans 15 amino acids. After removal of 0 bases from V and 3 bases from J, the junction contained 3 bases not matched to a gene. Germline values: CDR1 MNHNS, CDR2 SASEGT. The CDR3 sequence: CASSEARTGYYGYTF. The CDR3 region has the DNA TGTGCCAGCAGTGAAGCGAGGACAGGGTACTATGGCTACACCTTC.

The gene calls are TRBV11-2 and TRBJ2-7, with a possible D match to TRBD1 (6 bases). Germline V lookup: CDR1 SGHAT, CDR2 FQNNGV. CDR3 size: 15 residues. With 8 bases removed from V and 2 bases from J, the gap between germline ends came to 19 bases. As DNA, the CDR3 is TGTGCCAGCGCATCCACAGGGCAGTCCGCCTACGAGCAGTACTTC. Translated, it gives CASASTGQSAYEQYF.

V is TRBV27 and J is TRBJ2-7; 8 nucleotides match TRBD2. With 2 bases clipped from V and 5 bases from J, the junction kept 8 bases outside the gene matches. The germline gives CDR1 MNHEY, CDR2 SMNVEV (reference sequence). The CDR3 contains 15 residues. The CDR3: CASSLEAGAVHEQYF. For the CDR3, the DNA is TGTGCCAGCAGTTTAGAAGCGGGAGCGGTCCACGAGCAGTACTTC.

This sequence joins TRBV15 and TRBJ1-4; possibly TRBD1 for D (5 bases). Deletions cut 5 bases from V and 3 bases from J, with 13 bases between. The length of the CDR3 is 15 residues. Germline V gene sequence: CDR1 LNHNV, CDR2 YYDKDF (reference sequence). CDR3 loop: CATSGTRAPNEKLFF. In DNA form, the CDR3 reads TGTGCCACCAGCGGGACCAGAGCTCCTAATGAAAAACTGTTTTTT. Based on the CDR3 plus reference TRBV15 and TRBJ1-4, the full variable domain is DAMVIQNPRYQVTQFGKPVTLSCSQTLNHNVMYWYQQKSSQAPKLLFHYYDKDFNNEADTPDNFQSRRPNTSFCFLDIRSPGLGDTAMYLCATSGTRAPNEKLFFGSGTQLSVL.

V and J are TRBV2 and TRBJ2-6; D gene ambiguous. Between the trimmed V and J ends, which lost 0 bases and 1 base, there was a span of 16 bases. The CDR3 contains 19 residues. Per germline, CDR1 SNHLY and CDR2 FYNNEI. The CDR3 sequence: CASSEALMGGISGANVLTF. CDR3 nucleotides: TGTGCCAGCAGTGAAGCGCTTATGGGCGGTATTTCTGGGGCCAACGTCCTGACTTTC.

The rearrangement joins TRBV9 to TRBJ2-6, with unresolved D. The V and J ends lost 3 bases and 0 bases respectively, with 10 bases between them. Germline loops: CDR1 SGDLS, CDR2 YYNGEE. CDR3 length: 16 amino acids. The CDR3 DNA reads TGTGCCAGCAGCGGAACACGGCTCTCTGGGGCCAACGTCCTGACTTTC. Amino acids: CASSGTRLSGANVLTF.

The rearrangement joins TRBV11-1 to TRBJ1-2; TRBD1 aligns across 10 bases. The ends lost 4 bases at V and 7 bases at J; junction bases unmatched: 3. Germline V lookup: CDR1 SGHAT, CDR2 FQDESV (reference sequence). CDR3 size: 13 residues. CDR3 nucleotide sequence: TGTGCCAGCAGCTGGGACAGGGGAGCTGGCTACACCTTC. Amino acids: CASSWDRGAGYTF.

The CDR3 nucleotides are TGTGCCAGCAGTGAAGCACTCGACCAAGAGACCCAGTACTTC. The encoded protein is CASSEALDQETQYF. V usage is TRBV6-1 and J usage is TRBJ2-5; D not certain. Germline assignment: CDR1 MNHNS and CDR2 SASEGT. V was clipped by 0 bases and J by 0 bases, with 5 bases between them. CDR3 length: 14 amino acids.

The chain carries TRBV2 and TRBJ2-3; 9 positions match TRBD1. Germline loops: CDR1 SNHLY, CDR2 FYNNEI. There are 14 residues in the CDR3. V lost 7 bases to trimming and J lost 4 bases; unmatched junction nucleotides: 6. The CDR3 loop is CASTPDRGADTQYF. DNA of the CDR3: TGTGCCAGCACTCCGGACAGGGGTGCAGATACGCAGTATTTT.

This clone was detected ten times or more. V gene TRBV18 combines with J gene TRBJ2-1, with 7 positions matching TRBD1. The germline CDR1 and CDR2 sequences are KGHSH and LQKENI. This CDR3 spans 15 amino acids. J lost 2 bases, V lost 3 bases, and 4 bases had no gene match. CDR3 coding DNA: TGTGCCAGCTCACCGCAGGACAGGACCTACAATGAGCAGTTCTTC. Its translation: CASSPQDRTYNEQFF.

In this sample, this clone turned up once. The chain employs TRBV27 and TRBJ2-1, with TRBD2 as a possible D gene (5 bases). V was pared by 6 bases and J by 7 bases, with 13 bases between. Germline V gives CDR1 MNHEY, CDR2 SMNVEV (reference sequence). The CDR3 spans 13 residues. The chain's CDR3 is CASRILTGNEQFF. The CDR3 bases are TGTGCCAGCAGGATACTTACGGGGAATGAGCAGTTCTTC.

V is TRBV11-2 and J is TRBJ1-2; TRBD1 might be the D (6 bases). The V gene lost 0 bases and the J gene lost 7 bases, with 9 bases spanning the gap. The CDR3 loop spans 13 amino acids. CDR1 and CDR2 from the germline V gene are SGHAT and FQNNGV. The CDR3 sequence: CASSLDRGAGYTF. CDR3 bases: TGTGCCAGCAGCTTAGACCGGGGGGCTGGCTACACCTTC.

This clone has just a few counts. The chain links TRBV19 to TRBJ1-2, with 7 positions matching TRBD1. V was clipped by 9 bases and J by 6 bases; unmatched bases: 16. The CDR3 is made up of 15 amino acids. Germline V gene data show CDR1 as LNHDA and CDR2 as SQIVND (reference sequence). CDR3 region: CASSDRNSGFDGYTF. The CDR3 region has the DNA TGTGCCAGCTCGGACAGGAACTCGGGTTTTGATGGCTACACCTTC.

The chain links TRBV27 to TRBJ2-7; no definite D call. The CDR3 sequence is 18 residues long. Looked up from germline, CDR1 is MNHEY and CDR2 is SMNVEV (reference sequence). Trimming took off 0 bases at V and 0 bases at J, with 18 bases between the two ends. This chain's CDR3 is CASSLSRPRVGFSYEQYF. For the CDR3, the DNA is TGTGCCAGCAGTTTATCGAGACCTAGGGTGGGGTTCTCCTACGAGCAGTACTTC.